The text below deals with one TCR beta chain. Its antigen is undetermined. The data originate from a study of shared clonotypes between healthy human individuals. General study findings and limits: Between four donors, naive CD4 clonotypes were shared at a level of approximately 5%.

The CDR3 length is 15 residues. The germline V gene has CDR1 MDHEN and CDR2 SYDVKM. V was cut by 4 bases and J by 3 bases, with 13 bases left in between. Investigators spread the genomic DNA of each subset evenly over several immunoSEQ plates. TCRdb's table, derived via immunoSEQ multiplex PCR, lists solely in-frame clones and lacks some. The sample holds fewer than 3 million clones, about nine tenths seen once. This chain joins TRBV28 and TRBJ1-5; D perhaps matches TRBD1 (6 bases). The source is a young man in good health. Some clones in this sample may be carry-over from other donors' samples. The source material was naive CD4+ T cells from PBMCs. Subset meaning: CD45RA+ positively selected. In DNA form, the CDR3 reads TGTGCCAGCAGTTCCCCGGACAGCTCCAATCAGCCCCAGCATTTT. Translated: CASSSPDSSNQPQHF.